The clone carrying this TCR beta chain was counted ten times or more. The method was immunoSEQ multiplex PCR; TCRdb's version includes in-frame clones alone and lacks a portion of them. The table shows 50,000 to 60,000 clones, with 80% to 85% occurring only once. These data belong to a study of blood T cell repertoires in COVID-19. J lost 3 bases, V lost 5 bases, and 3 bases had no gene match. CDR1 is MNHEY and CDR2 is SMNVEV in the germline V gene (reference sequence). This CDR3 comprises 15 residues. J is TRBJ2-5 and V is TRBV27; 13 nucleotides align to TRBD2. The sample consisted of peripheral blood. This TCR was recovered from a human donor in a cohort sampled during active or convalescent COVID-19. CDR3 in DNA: TGTGCCAGCAGTAAGGGACTAGCGGGAAAAGAGACCCAGTACTTC. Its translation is CASSKGLAGKETQYF.